The 26 T cell receptor beta chains below all came from one sample that was sequenced in a study of T cell repertoires in cytomegalovirus infection. TCRdb recomputed calls from the reads with MiXCR, one row per CDR3 protein. The sample carries almost 500,000 distinct CDR3 sequences, approximately 10% recorded once. The material sequenced was PBMCs. The receptor set was obtained from a human donor in good health (CMV status not recorded). Some clones in this sample may be carry-over from other donors' samples.

This clonotype appeared a few times. This chain joins TRBV20-1 and TRBJ1-1, with D perhaps matching TRBD1 (5 bases). This CDR3 has 15 amino acids. CDR1 and CDR2 from the germline V gene are DFQATT and SNEGSKA (reference sequence). V lost 4 bases to trimming and J lost 2 bases, with 17 bases between them. This CDR3 reads CSAIPEGQTNTEAFF. CDR3 bases: TGCAGTGCTATCCCCGAGGGGCAGACTAACACTGAAGCTTTCTTT.

The chain links TRBV29-1 to TRBJ2-4; maybe TRBD1 (5 bases). V shed 4 bases and J shed 2 bases, with 9 bases lying between them. The germline V gene encodes CDR1 SQVTM and CDR2 ANQGSEA. The CDR3 is made up of 13 amino acids. The CDR3, as DNA: TGCAGCGTTGCAGCAGGGACCAAAAACATTCAGTACTTC. As protein: CSVAAGTKNIQYF.

This clonotype was picked up a small number of times. The chain combines TRBV7-9 with TRBJ2-5; no definite D call. CDR3 length: 15 residues. The V gene's germline CDR1 is SEHNR and CDR2 FQNEAQ (reference sequence). The germline V and J ends were trimmed by 2 bases and 0 bases, with 10 bases remaining between them. CDR3 coding DNA: TGTGCCAGCAGCTTAATTTTGGGAAACCAAGAGACCCAGTACTTC. It codes for CASSLILGNQETQYF.

The table lists this clonotype with many counts. The gene calls are TRBV6-2 or TRBV6-3 and TRBJ2-7; 13 bases are a match to TRBD2. V was clipped by 2 bases and J by 2 bases; unmatched bases: 6. The CDR3 contains 17 residues. Germline CDR1 and CDR2: MNHEY and SVGEGT. The CDR3 spells CASSYPTSGRATYEQYF. Written as DNA, the CDR3 is TGTGCCAGCAGTTACCCAACTAGCGGGAGGGCCACCTACGAGCAGTACTTC.

This clonotype came up many times. The rearrangement links TRBV6-1 to TRBJ1-6, with D tentatively TRBD1 (5 bases). The length of the CDR3 is 16 residues. The germline gives CDR1 MNHNS, CDR2 SASEGT. V was pared by 1 base and J by 2 bases, with 9 bases between. CDR3: CASSEVSGPYNSPLHF. The CDR3 coding sequence is TGTGCCAGCAGTGAAGTGTCGGGGCCCTATAATTCACCCCTCCACTTT.

This clonotype showed up many times. The chain couples TRBV28 to TRBJ2-3; D not resolved. Trimming removed 6 bases from V and 2 bases from J, with 9 bases in between. From germline, CDR1 is MDHEN and CDR2 SYDVKM. This CDR3 comprises 13 residues. The CDR3 region is CASRPHTTDTQYF. CDR3 sequence (DNA): TGTGCCAGCAGACCGCATACCACAGATACGCAGTATTTT. Filled out from reference TRBV28 and TRBJ2-3, the complete variable domain reads DVKVTQSSRYLVKRTGEKVFLECVQDMDHENMFWYRQDPGLGLRLIYFSYDVKMKEKGDIPEGYSVSREKKERFSLILESASTNQTSMYLCASRPHTTDTQYFGPGTRLTVL.

This clonotype was seen many times. This chain links TRBV7-2 with TRBJ2-3; D might be TRBD1 or TRBD2, each matching 6 bases. The CDR3 runs to 15 residues. Germline V gene sequence: CDR1 SGHTA, CDR2 FQGNSA. V was clipped by 4 bases and J by 3 bases, with 14 bases between them. The CDR3: CASSSGGRWTDTQYF. DNA for the CDR3: TGTGCCAGCAGCTCTGGGGGGCGTTGGACAGATACGCAGTATTTT.

This clonotype was detected ten times or more. The gene calls are TRBV7-2 and TRBJ2-1; D not resolved. Trimming pared 4 bases from V and 12 bases from J, leaving 10 bases between. Germline lookup yields CDR1 SGHTA and CDR2 FQGNSA. CDR3 length: 11 residues. In DNA form, the CDR3 reads TGTGCCAGCAGCTGGAAGGCGAGGCAGTTCTTC. It specifies CASSWKARQFF.

This sequence joins TRBV29-1 and TRBJ2-1, with D unresolved. CDR3 length equals 13 residues. Germline-derived CDR1 and CDR2 are SQVTM and ANQGSEA. V was pared by 4 bases and J by 5 bases, with 12 bases between. The chain's CDR3 is CSVVRYSNNEQFF. CDR3 in DNA: TGCAGCGTTGTCCGGTACAGCAACAATGAGCAGTTCTTC.

This clonotype has at least ten counts. The chain employs TRBV10-3 and TRBJ2-5; D might be TRBD1 or TRBD2, each matching 6 bases. Germline loops: CDR1 ENHRY, CDR2 SYGVKD. The CDR3 runs to 16 residues. Trimming cost V 3 bases and J 1 base, with 15 bases left between them. The CDR3 sequence is CAISERRGTGQETQYF. CDR3 in DNA: TGTGCCATCAGTGAACGTAGGGGGACTGGCCAAGAGACCCAGTACTTC.

The chain carries TRBV5-4 and TRBJ2-1; a possible D gene is TRBD1 (6 bases). This CDR3 is built from 12 residues. CDR1 is SGHNT and CDR2 is YYREEE in the germline V gene (reference sequence). Trimming stripped 7 bases from V and 4 bases from J, with 9 bases between. In DNA form, the CDR3 reads TGTGCCAGCGGGACATCGTACAATGAGCAGTTCTTC. Protein sequence: CASGTSYNEQFF.

This chain links TRBV12-3 or TRBV12-4 with TRBJ2-7; no reliable D call. This CDR3 contains 13 residues. Trimming removed 2 bases from V and 3 bases from J, with 8 bases in between. CDR3 loop: CASSLTRVYEQYF. Here the CDR3 DNA reads TGTGCCAGCAGTTTAACCAGAGTCTACGAGCAGTACTTC.

The chain links TRBV5-6 to TRBJ2-7; D is unresolved. V was trimmed by 2 bases and J by 3 bases, leaving 15 bases between them. Germline loops: CDR1 SGHDT, CDR2 YYEEEE. The CDR3 contains 15 residues. The CDR3: CASSFIQSHNYEQYF. The CDR3, as DNA: TGTGCCAGCAGCTTTATACAGTCCCACAACTACGAGCAGTACTTC.

The sample holds many counts of this clonotype. V and J are TRBV7-3 and TRBJ2-1; D ambiguous. The V end lost 6 bases, the J end lost 8 bases, and 11 bases lay between the germline ends. This CDR3 region has 12 residues. Germline-derived CDR1 and CDR2 are SGHTA and FQGTGA. The chain's CDR3 is CASSLQGHEQFF. DNA of the CDR3: TGTGCCAGCAGTCTACAAGGCCATGAGCAGTTCTTC.

The table lists this clonotype with many counts. The chain combines TRBV5-1 with TRBJ1-2; tentatively, D is TRBD1 (6 bases). The CDR3 has 15 amino acids. V shed 1 base and J shed 4 bases, with 14 bases lying between them. Germline loops: CDR1 SGHRS, CDR2 YFSETQ. The CDR3 nucleotides read TGCGCCAGCAGCTTGAGCAGTGCAGGGGCCTATGGCTACACCTTC. This gives the protein CASSLSSAGAYGYTF. Together with reference TRBV5-1 and TRBJ1-2, the CDR3 gives the full variable domain: KAGVTQTPRYLIKTRGQQVTLSCSPISGHRSVSWYQQTPGQGLQFLFEYFSETQRNKGNFPGRFSGRQFSNSRSEMNVSTLELGDSALYLCASSLSSAGAYGYTFGSGTRLTVV.

This clonotype was seen at least ten times. This sequence joins TRBV24-1 and TRBJ2-1, with 8 bases matching TRBD2. The germline gives CDR1 KGHDR, CDR2 SFDVKD. V lost 5 bases, J lost 6 bases, and 8 bases stayed unmatched. This CDR3 has 15 amino acids. The CDR3 protein is CATSAPTGTSNEQFF. CDR3 in DNA: TGTGCCACCAGTGCCCCTACCGGGACTAGCAATGAGCAGTTCTTC.

This chain uses TRBV10-3 with TRBJ1-1, with D perhaps matching TRBD1 (6 bases). The CDR3 has 13 residues. V lost 2 bases, J lost 6 bases, and 10 bases lay in between. Germline V gene data show CDR1 as ENHRY and CDR2 as SYGVKD. The CDR3 protein is CAISEGQTAEAFF. CDR3 coding DNA: TGTGCCATCAGTGAGGGACAGACAGCTGAAGCTTTCTTT.

This clonotype was counted only a few times. The CDR3 DNA is TGCGCCAGCAGCGAACAGGGAGGTGGCGGCTACACCTTC. It yields the protein CASSEQGGGGYTF. The chain links TRBV5-1 to TRBJ1-2; D is possibly TRBD1 (6 bases). The V gene's germline CDR1 is SGHRS and CDR2 YFSETQ. V lost 4 bases and J lost 8, with 15 bases in between. The CDR3 loop spans 13 amino acids.

There are many counts of this clonotype. The chain is built from TRBV7-7 and TRBJ2-1; 10 bases match TRBD2. The CDR3 is made up of 15 amino acids. The V and J ends lost 1 base and 7 bases, in that order; junction bases with no gene match: 4. Germline V lookup: CDR1 SSHAT, CDR2 FNYEAQ (reference sequence). CDR3 sequence: CASSLGLAGDNEQFF. CDR3 bases: TGTGCCAGCAGCTTAGGCCTAGCGGGGGATAATGAGCAGTTCTTC.

This clonotype came up many times. The chain is built from TRBV20-1 and TRBJ1-2, with 7 bases aligning to TRBD1. J was trimmed by 8 bases and V by 3 bases; bases with no gene match: 3. This CDR3 has 11 amino acids. Looked up from germline, CDR1 is DFQATT and CDR2 is SNEGSKA (reference sequence). The CDR3 nucleotides read TGCAGTGCTAGCAGGGGGTTGGGCTACACCTTC. It translates to CSASRGLGYTF.

In its sample, this clonotype was seen many times. This rearrangement joins TRBV11-3 to TRBJ2-1; the D call may be TRBD1 or TRBD2 (5 bases each). Germline V gives CDR1 SGHNT, CDR2 YENEEA. Trimming took off 5 bases at V and 5 bases at J, with 19 bases between the two ends. The CDR3 contains 16 residues. The CDR3 nucleotides read TGTGCCAGCAGCGGTCCTGGGACCAGGACGGACAATGAGCAGTTCTTC. Translation gives CASSGPGTRTDNEQFF.

This clonotype showed up many times. The J gene is TRBJ2-7, the V gene TRBV14, with a possible D match to TRBD2 (5 bases). CDR1 SGHDN and CDR2 FVKESK come from the germline V gene. The CDR3 totals 13 residues. The germline V and J ends were trimmed by 1 base and 6 bases, with 10 bases remaining between them. CDR3 nucleotides: TGTGCCAGCAGCCAAGCTAGCTTTAGCGAGCAGTACTTC. This translates into CASSQASFSEQYF.

There are a few counts of this clonotype. V usage is TRBV29-1 and J usage is TRBJ1-1; D not resolved. The germline V gene encodes CDR1 SQVTM and CDR2 ANQGSEA. The CDR3 is 14 amino acids. V lost 3 bases, J lost 0 bases, and 11 bases lay in between. This CDR3 reads CSVERATVNTEAFF. In DNA, the CDR3 is TGCAGCGTTGAGAGGGCGACGGTGAACACTGAAGCTTTCTTT. The entire variable domain, with the rest obtained from reference TRBV29-1 and TRBJ1-1, is as follows: SAVISQKPSRDICQRGTSLTIQCQVDSQVTMMFWYRQQPGQSLTLIATANQGSEATYESGFVIDKFPISRPNLTFSTLTVSNMSPEDSSIYLCSVERATVNTEAFFGQGTRLTVV.

This clonotype was picked up one time. The chain is built from TRBV29-1 and TRBJ2-7, with D perhaps TRBD2 (5 bases). The length of the CDR3 is 13 residues. Trimming removed 4 bases at V and 6 bases at J, with 16 bases between. In germline, CDR1 is SQVTM, CDR2 ANQGSEA. The CDR3 loop is CSVVNWLAGEQYF. As DNA, the CDR3 is TGCAGCGTTGTGAATTGGCTAGCTGGCGAGCAGTACTTC.

This clonotype was picked up many times. The chain links TRBV27 to TRBJ2-7; TRBD1 agrees at 11 bases. CDR1 is MNHEY and CDR2 is SMNVEV in the germline V gene (reference sequence). The V and J ends lost 5 bases and 12 bases, in that order; junction bases with no gene match: 12. The CDR3 totals 14 residues. CDR3 in DNA: TGTGCCAGCAGTCCAGGGACAGGGGGGACGATATGGTACTTC. This sequence encodes CASSPGTGGTIWYF.

The table lists this clonotype with many counts. The CDR3 coding sequence is TGTGCCAGCAGACTCAAGATAGGACCGACCTTCCCCGGGGAGCTGTTTTTT. This encodes CASRLKIGPTFPGELFF. The V call is TRBV27, the J call TRBJ2-2; D is uncertain. This CDR3 is 17 amino acids long. V was cut by 6 bases and J by 6 bases, with 23 bases left in between. The germline V gene encodes CDR1 MNHEY and CDR2 SMNVEV (reference sequence).